This T cell receptor (beta chain) came from a study of CD8+ T cells in alopecia areata. Study-level results: Whereas mice showed it more clearly, TCR sharing across patients was murkier, possibly because of HLA.

Investigators isolated RNA and reverse transcribed it into cDNA to act as the sequencing template. TCRdb keeps only in-frame clones here, not all; method: immunoSEQ multiplex PCR. The profile covers 95,000 to 120,000 clones, with 56% appearing a single time and about 3.2% taken by the ten largest. This clone turned up a few times. Its antigen is not identified. CDR1 is MNHEY and CDR2 is SMNVEV in the germline V gene (reference sequence). This CDR3 is 18 amino acids long. V lost 1 base to trimming and J lost 4 bases; unmatched junction nucleotides: 7. Treatment indicated: oral pan-JAK inhibitor, 5-10 mg twice daily.

The receptor comes from a human donor with alopecia areata. The chain is built from TRBV27 and TRBJ2-1; 13 nucleotides agree with TRBD2. The specimen comprised CD4+ T cells sorted from blood, sampled at week 24, from a patient treated with tofacitinib. The CDR3 DNA sequence: TGTGCCAGCAGTTTATTCGGACTAGCGGGGGAGAAATACAATGAGCAGTTCTTC. It codes for CASSLFGLAGEKYNEQFF.